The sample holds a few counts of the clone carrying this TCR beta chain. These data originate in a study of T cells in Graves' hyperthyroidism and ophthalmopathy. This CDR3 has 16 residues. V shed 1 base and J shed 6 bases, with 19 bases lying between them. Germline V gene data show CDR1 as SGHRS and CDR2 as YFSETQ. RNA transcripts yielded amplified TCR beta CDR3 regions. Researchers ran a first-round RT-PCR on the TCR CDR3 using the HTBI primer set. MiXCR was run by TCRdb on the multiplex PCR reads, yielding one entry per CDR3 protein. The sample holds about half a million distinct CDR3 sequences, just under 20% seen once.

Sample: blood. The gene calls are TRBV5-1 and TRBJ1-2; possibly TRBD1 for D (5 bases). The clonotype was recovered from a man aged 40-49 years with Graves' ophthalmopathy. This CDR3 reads CASSLTPGGGRNGYTF. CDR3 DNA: TGCGCCAGCAGCTTGACCCCCGGGGGGGGTCGGAATGGCTACACCTTC.